These 13 T cell receptor beta chains were sequenced from one sample in a study of cytomegalovirus exposure and HLA in healthy donors (dated by TCRdb to 2016 to 2017). The library was made by the immunoSEQ multiplex PCR assay. For the multiplex PCR, a mixture combining 60 forward primers for TCR Vbeta segments and 13 reverse primers for TCR Jbeta segments was used. As stored in TCRdb, this immuneACCESS dataset retains in-frame rearrangements with V and J assigned. A fraction of the clones does not appear; measured against another copy, unresolved V genes explain less than half of the discrepancy, and the remainder lacks a known reason. The sample table records about 120,000 clones; over 75% of these occur just once. The top ten constitute around 3.5% of the sample. Sequences were obtained from PBMCs. These receptor sequences come from a human donor in good health.

The gene calls are TRBV11-2 and TRBJ1-1; D perhaps matches TRBD1 (6 bases). With 4 bases removed from V and 2 bases from J, the gap between germline ends came to 11 bases. CDR3 size: 14 residues. CDR1 is SGHAT, CDR2 FQNNGV, per germline. The CDR3, as DNA: TGTGCCAGCAGCTCTCCCGGGACAAACACTGAAGCTTTCTTT. Encoded protein: CASSSPGTNTEAFF.

The chain couples TRBV5-4 to TRBJ1-2, with TRBD1 as a possible D gene (5 bases). Trimming took 2 bases from V and 3 from J, leaving 11 bases between them. The CDR3 extends over 14 amino acids. Germline V gene lookup returns CDR1 SGHNT and CDR2 YYREEE (reference sequence). CDR3 sequence reads: CASSFRGSDYGYTF. The CDR3 DNA sequence: TGTGCCAGCAGCTTCCGGGGGTCGGACTATGGCTACACCTTC.

The chain couples TRBV6-4 to TRBJ2-3; D may be TRBD2 (5 bases). Trimming took 2 bases from V and 2 from J, leaving 14 bases between them. CDR3 size: 16 residues. From germline, CDR1 is MRHNA and CDR2 SNTAGT. The CDR3: CASSDLPSSSTDTQYF. CDR3 DNA sequence: TGTGCCAGCAGTGACCTTCCTAGCTCATCCACAGATACGCAGTATTTT.

This chain connects TRBV6-6 to TRBJ1-2, with 10 bases that match TRBD1. Per the germline V gene, CDR1 is MNHNY and CDR2 is SVGAGI (reference sequence). V was clipped by 7 bases and J by 6 bases; unmatched bases: 5. The CDR3 is 13 residues long. CDR3 nucleotides: TGTGCCAGCATTCTGACAGGGGGCCATGGCTACACCTTC. Protein product: CASILTGGHGYTF.

In this sample, this clone turned up a few times. The V gene is TRBV6-5, the J gene TRBJ1-5; D is undetermined. Per the germline V gene, CDR1 is MNHEY and CDR2 is SVGAGI. V gave up 11 bases and J gave up 7 bases, with 6 bases separating them. The CDR3 loop spans 9 amino acids. CDR3 residues: CAVGQPQHF. CDR3 coding DNA: TGTGCCGTCGGGCAGCCCCAGCATTTT.

The DNA for the CDR3 is TGTGCCAGCAGCCGAACACAGGGGGGCACTGAAGCTTTCTTT. It codes for CASSRTQGGTEAFF. V gene TRBV7-9 combines with J gene TRBJ1-1; 8 bases fit TRBD1. The trim removed 5 bases at V and 4 bases at J, leaving 6 bases unmatched. CDR1 and CDR2 (germline): SEHNR, FQNEAQ (reference sequence). The CDR3 covers 14 residues.

The genes are TRBV6-5 and TRBJ2-7; TRBD1 is a possible D gene (6 bases). The CDR3 totals 15 residues. Trimming took 0 bases from V and 0 from J, leaving 9 bases between them. The V gene's germline CDR1 is MNHEY and CDR2 SVGAGI. The CDR3 is CASSYSGQISYEQYF. CDR3 coding DNA: TGTGCCAGCAGTTACTCTGGACAGATCTCCTACGAGCAGTACTTC.

The CDR3, as DNA: TGTGCCAGTAGTCCCCAGCGGGAGGGCAACAATGAGCAGTTCTTC. It translates to CASSPQREGNNEQFF. This chain joins TRBV19 and TRBJ2-1; 10 nucleotides agree with TRBD2. The CDR3 contains 15 residues. V was pared by 5 bases and J by 5 bases, with 6 bases of the junction left unmatched. The germline CDR1 and CDR2 sequences are LNHDA and SQIVND (reference sequence).

In nucleotides, the CDR3 is TGCGCCAGCAGCTCATGGGGCGGGGTAGCGTTGGGCTACGAGCAGTACTTC. This gives the protein CASSSWGGVALGYEQYF. The genes are TRBV5-1 and TRBJ2-7, with D possibly being TRBD2 (6 bases). Germline V gene lookup returns CDR1 SGHRS and CDR2 YFSETQ. This CDR3 is built from 17 residues. The V end was cut by 3 bases, the J end by 3 bases, with 22 bases between.

The chain couples TRBV11-2 to TRBJ2-3; tentatively, D is TRBD2 (6 bases). V gave up 5 bases and J gave up 2 bases, with 20 bases separating them. Germline V lookup: CDR1 SGHAT, CDR2 FQNNGV. This CDR3 has 17 residues. DNA for the CDR3: TGTGCCAGCAGCCCTGCTGGGGGGTTTCTCTACACAGATACGCAGTATTTT. Its protein is CASSPAGGFLYTDTQYF.

This clone has only a few counts. The rearrangement joins TRBV6-1 to TRBJ2-7, with TRBD2 matching 7 bases. Germline CDR1 MNHNS, CDR2 SASEGT. After removal of 1 base from V and 2 bases from J, the junction contained 5 bases not matched to a gene. The CDR3 contains 15 residues. The CDR3: CASSEEGGSAYEQYF. The CDR3 DNA sequence: TGTGCCAGCAGTGAAGAGGGCGGGAGCGCCTACGAGCAGTACTTC.

This clone was found a few times. V usage is TRBV7-8 and J usage is TRBJ1-5; tentatively, D is TRBD1 (6 bases). V was pared by 2 bases and J by 3 bases, with 20 bases between. The CDR3 sequence is 18 residues long. Germline V CDR1 and CDR2: SGHVS, FQNEAQ. The CDR3 DNA reads as TGTGCCAGCAGCTTATTTAGCCACTCCGGGACATTCAATCAGCCCCAGCATTTT. Protein: CASSLFSHSGTFNQPQHF.

The CDR3 nucleotides read TGCGCCAGCAGCCAAGATGAGGGCGGGATAGGCTCCTACGAGCAGTACTTC. Protein: CASSQDEGGIGSYEQYF. The genes are TRBV4-1 and TRBJ2-7; D possibly corresponds to TRBD2 (6 bases). Germline V gene lookup returns CDR1 MGHRA and CDR2 YSYEKL. V was shortened by 0 bases and J by 0 bases, with 15 bases between the two germline ends. The CDR3 is made up of 17 amino acids.